Following are 14 T cell receptor beta chains from one sample sequenced in a study of molecular identifiers for immune sequencing clone quantification. MiXCR, applied by TCRdb to the PCR reads, yields one record per CDR3 protein. The table shows 68,000 or so distinct CDR3 sequences, with roughly 17% occurring only once. The specimen was naive CD8+ T cells from blood, with Jurkat cell RNA spiked in. Subset here: FACS-sorted CD8+CD4-CCR7+CD45RA+ naive T cells. These receptors came from a human donor in good health. Some libraries in this study had Jurkat cell RNA spiked in.

In regard to this clonotype: A much larger clonotype is one base distant, so this may be a read error. This rearrangement joins TRBV28 to TRBJ1-3; 7 nucleotides agree with TRBD1. The CDR3 is made up of 14 amino acids. CDR1 and CDR2 (germline): MDHEN, SYDVKM. CDR3 region: CASNKQGPGNTMYF. The CDR3 DNA reads TGTGCCAGCAACAAACAGGGGCCTGGAAACACCATGTATTTT.

At least ten counts were recorded for this clonotype. V is TRBV29-1 and J is TRBJ2-2; D may be TRBD2 (7 bases). The V gene's germline CDR1 is SQVTM and CDR2 ANQGSEA. The CDR3 is made up of 16 amino acids. Trimming left V 1 base short and J 7 bases short, with 19 bases between. The CDR3 region has the DNA TGCAGCGTTGAAGGTCACGTCGGGGGGCGAGGCGGGGAGCTGTTTTTT. Translated, it gives CSVEGHVGGRGGELFF.

This clonotype was counted many times. This chain uses TRBV27 with TRBJ1-6; D is unresolved. The CDR3 consists of 15 residues. Between the trimmed V and J ends, which lost 3 bases and 7 bases, there was a span of 13 bases. From germline, CDR1 is MNHEY and CDR2 SMNVEV (reference sequence). CDR3: CASSFEGNGNSPLHF. The CDR3 bases are TGTGCCAGCAGTTTTGAGGGAAATGGGAATTCACCCCTCCACTTT.

This clonotype was seen a handful of times. V and J are TRBV12-3 or TRBV12-4 and TRBJ2-5; D tentatively reads TRBD1 or TRBD2 (5 bases each). Trimming took 2 bases from V and 3 from J, leaving 10 bases between them. CDR3 size: 14 residues. For the CDR3, the DNA is TGTGCCAGCAGTTTATGGGGACGCGAAGAGACCCAGTACTTC. It yields the protein CASSLWGREETQYF.

In its sample, this clonotype was seen many times. The CDR3 here is CASGSTDRSYEQYF. CDR3 in DNA: TGTGCTAGTGGTTCTACTGATCGATCCTACGAGCAGTACTTC. This rearrangement joins TRBV12-5 to TRBJ2-7, with unresolved D. Trimming shortened V by 4 bases and J by 1 base, and 11 bases separated the two germline ends. The CDR3 has 14 residues. From germline, CDR1 is LGHNT and CDR2 FRNRAP.

As for this clonotype: This may stem from a read error, because a much larger clone lies one nucleotide away. The gene calls are TRBV12-3 or TRBV12-4 and TRBJ2-1; a weak D match, TRBD2 (5 bases). CDR3 size: 15 residues. The CDR3 reads CANSLVPGINNEQFF. The CDR3 nucleotides are TGTGCCAACAGTTTGGTTCCGGGGATTAACAATGAGCAGTTCTTC.

There are a few counts of this clonotype. The CDR3 region has the DNA TGTGCCAGCAGCTTAGAGACAGGGTACAATGAGCAGTTCTTC. As protein: CASSLETGYNEQFF. The rearrangement uses TRBV7-9 and TRBJ2-1; 7 bases are shared with TRBD1. V trimming: 1 base; J trimming: 4 bases; junction bases outside the gene matches: 1. From germline, CDR1 is SEHNR and CDR2 FQNEAQ (reference sequence). There are 14 residues in the CDR3.

This clonotype came up many times. The chain uses TRBV5-6 and TRBJ1-1; D is unresolved. This CDR3 comprises 13 residues. CDR1 is SGHDT and CDR2 is YYEEEE in the germline V gene. V was cut by 0 bases and J by 6 bases, with 9 bases left in between. This chain's CDR3 is CASSLGHPAEAFF. The CDR3 region has the DNA TGTGCCAGCAGCTTGGGACACCCTGCTGAAGCTTTCTTT.

This clonotype was seen ten or more times. The chain recombines TRBV2 with TRBJ2-7; TRBD2 aligns across 7 bases. The CDR3 has 18 residues. Looked up from germline, CDR1 is SNHLY and CDR2 is FYNNEI. V lost 7 bases, J lost 0 bases, and 18 bases stayed unmatched. In nucleotides, the CDR3 is TGTGCCAGCACCGGGGGTGTTAGGTCCGGGACTAACTCCTACGAGCAGTACTTC. It encodes CASTGGVRSGTNSYEQYF.

Regarding this clonotype: One end of the junction is discordant with germline, which a read error may explain. The CDR3 is CASSLAGLVGYEQHF. CDR3 coding DNA: TGTGCCAGCAGCTTAGCCGGACTAGTGGGCTACGAGCAGCACTTC. This chain links TRBV11-3 with TRBJ2-7; 7 bases agree with TRBD2. CDR1 is SGHNT and CDR2 is YENEEA in the germline V gene. The CDR3 has 15 amino acids.

This clonotype showed up just a few times. The rearrangement uses TRBV27 and TRBJ2-7; 8 bases align to TRBD2. Trimming removed 5 bases from V and 4 bases from J; junction bases left unmatched: 4. The CDR3 has 13 residues. CDR1 and CDR2 (germline): MNHEY, SMNVEV (reference sequence). CDR3 amino acids: CASSSGSLYEQYF. CDR3 coding DNA: TGTGCCAGCAGTAGCGGGAGCTTGTACGAGCAGTACTTC.

This clonotype was seen at least ten times. The chain is built from TRBV6-6 and TRBJ2-7, with 10 bases lining up with TRBD2. The CDR3 contains 15 residues. The junction had 4 bases not matched to a gene; V was cut back by 3 bases and J by 2 bases. Germline CDR1 reads MNHNY; CDR2 reads SVGAGI (reference sequence). The CDR3 bases are TGTGCCAGCAGTTATCTTAGCGGGGGGACCTACGAGCAGTACTTC. It yields the protein CASSYLSGGTYEQYF.

This clonotype was detected only a few times. This rearrangement joins TRBV13 to TRBJ2-1; 16 bases align to TRBD2. The CDR3 has 16 residues. V trimming: 4 bases; J trimming: 9 bases; junction bases outside the gene matches: 6. Germline assignment: CDR1 PRHDT and CDR2 FYEKMQ (reference sequence). The CDR3 region is CASSSTGLAGGVEQFF. The CDR3 nucleotides read TGTGCCAGCAGCTCGACGGGACTAGCGGGAGGGGTTGAGCAGTTCTTC.

In this sample, this clonotype turned up many times. The rearrangement uses TRBV12-3 or TRBV12-4 and TRBJ2-7; 11 nucleotides match TRBD2. The CDR3 runs to 14 residues. The V segment lost 6 bases and the J segment 2 bases; nucleotides outside the gene matches: 3. CDR3 sequence (DNA): TGTGCCAGCAGGTCGACTAGCGGGACCTACGAGCAGTACTTC. Protein sequence: CASRSTSGTYEQYF.